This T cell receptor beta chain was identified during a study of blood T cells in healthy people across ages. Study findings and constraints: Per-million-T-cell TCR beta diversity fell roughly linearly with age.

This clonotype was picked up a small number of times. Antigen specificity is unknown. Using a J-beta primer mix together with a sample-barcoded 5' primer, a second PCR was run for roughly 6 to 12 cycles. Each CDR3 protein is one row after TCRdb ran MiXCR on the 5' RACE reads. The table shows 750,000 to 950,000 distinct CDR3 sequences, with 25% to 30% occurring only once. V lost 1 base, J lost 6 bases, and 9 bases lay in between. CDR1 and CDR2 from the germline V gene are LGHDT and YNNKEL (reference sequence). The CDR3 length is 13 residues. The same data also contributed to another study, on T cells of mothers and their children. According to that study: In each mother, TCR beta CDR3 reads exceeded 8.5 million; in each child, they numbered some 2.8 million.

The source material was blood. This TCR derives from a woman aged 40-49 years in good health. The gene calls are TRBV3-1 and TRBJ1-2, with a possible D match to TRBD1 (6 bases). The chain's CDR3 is CASSQGGQDGYTF. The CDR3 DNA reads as TGTGCCAGCAGCCAAGGGGGGCAGGATGGCTACACCTTC.